The T cell receptor beta chain described here comes from a study of control samples from healthy donors and cancer patients. The CDR3 runs 13 residues. CDR1 is KGHDR and CDR2 is SFDVKD in the germline V gene. The ends were cut back, 0 bases at V and 9 bases at J, with 8 bases in the middle. The protocol was immunoSEQ multiplex PCR, while the TCRdb copy is restricted to in-frame clones and leaves out a portion. Seen here are around 80,000 clones, 80% to 90% observed once, and the top ten hold around 20%. This chain uses TRBV24-1 with TRBJ2-1; perhaps TRBD1 as D (6 bases). This sequence originates from a man in his forties or fifties in good health. Sequenced material: blood. This CDR3 is CATSDLTGSEQFF. CDR3 in DNA: TGTGCCACCAGTGATTTGACAGGGAGTGAGCAGTTCTTC.